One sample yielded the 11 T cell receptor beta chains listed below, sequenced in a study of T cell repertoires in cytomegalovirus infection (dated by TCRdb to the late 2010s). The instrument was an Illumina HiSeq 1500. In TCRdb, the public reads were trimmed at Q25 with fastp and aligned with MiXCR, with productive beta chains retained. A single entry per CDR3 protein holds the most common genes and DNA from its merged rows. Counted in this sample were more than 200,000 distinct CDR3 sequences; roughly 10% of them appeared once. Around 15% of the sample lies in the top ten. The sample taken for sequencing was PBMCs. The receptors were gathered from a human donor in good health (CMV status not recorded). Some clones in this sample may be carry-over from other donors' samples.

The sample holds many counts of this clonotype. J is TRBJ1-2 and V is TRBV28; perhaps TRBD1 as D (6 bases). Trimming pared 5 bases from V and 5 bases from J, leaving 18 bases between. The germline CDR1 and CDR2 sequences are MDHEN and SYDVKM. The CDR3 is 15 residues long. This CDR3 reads CASSAPGRGFYGYTF. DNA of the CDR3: TGTGCCAGCAGTGCGCCCGGCAGGGGTTTTTATGGCTACACCTTC.

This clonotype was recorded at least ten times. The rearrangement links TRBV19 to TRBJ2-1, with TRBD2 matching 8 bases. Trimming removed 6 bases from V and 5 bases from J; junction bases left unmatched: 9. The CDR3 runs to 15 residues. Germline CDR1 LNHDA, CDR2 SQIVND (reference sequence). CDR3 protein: CASSRVAGPNNEQFF. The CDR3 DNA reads TGTGCCAGTAGCCGGGTAGCGGGACCAAACAATGAGCAGTTCTTC.

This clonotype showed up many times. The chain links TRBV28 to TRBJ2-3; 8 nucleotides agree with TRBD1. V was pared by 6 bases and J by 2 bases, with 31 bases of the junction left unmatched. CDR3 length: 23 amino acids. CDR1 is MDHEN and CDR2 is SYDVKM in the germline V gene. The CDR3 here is CASSPSLSRDRRAIHKHTDTQYF. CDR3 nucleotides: TGTGCCAGCAGCCCTTCACTCTCCCGGGACAGGCGAGCCATACACAAGCACACAGATACGCAGTATTTT.

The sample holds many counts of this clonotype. The CDR3 spells CASSNIVTVAFF. The CDR3 DNA sequence: TGTGCCAGCAGCAATATTGTAACAGTAGCTTTCTTT. V and J are TRBV7-2 and TRBJ1-1; D uncertain. V was trimmed by 5 bases and J by 10 bases, leaving 14 bases between them. Germline V gene data show CDR1 as SGHTA and CDR2 as FQGNSA. This CDR3 is 12 amino acids long. The full variable domain, its missing parts supplied by reference TRBV7-2 and TRBJ1-1, is GAGVSQSPSNKVTEKGKDVELRCDPISGHTALYWYRQSLGQGLEFLIYFQGNSAPDKSGLPSDRFSAERTGGSVSTLTIQRTQQEDSAVYLCASSNIVTVAFFGQGTRLTVV.

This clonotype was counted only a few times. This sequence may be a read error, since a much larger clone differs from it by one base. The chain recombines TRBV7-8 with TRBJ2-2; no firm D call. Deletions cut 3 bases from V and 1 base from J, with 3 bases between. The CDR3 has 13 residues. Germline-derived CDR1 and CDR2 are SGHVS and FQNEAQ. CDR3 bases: TGTGCCAGCAGCTTTGGGAACACCGGGGAGCTGTTTTTT. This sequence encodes CASSFGNTGELFF.

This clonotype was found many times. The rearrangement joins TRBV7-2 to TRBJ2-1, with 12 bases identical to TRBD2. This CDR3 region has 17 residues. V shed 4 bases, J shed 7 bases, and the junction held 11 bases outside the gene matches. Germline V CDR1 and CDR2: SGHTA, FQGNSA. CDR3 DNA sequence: TGTGCCAGCAGCTCTAACCCACCTAGCGGGGGGGGAAATGAGCAGTTCTTC. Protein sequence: CASSSNPPSGGGNEQFF.

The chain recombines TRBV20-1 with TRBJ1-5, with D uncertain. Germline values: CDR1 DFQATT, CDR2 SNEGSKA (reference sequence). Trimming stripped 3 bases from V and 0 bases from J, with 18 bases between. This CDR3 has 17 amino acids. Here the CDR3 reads CSASTPGQDYSNQPQHF. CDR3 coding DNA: TGCAGTGCTAGCACCCCTGGGCAGGACTATAGCAATCAGCCCCAGCATTTT.

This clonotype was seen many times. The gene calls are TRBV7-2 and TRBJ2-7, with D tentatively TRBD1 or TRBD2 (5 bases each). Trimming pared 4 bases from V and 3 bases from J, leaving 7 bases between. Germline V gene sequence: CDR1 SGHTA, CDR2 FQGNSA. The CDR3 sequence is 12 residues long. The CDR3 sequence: CASSWDGYEQYF. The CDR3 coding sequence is TGTGCCAGCAGCTGGGACGGCTACGAGCAGTACTTC.

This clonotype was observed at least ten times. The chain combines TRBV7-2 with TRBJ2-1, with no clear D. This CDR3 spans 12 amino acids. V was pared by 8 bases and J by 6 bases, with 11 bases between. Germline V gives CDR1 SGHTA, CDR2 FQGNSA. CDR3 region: CASSGPFNEQFF. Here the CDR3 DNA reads TGTGCCAGCTCTGGACCCTTCAATGAGCAGTTCTTC.

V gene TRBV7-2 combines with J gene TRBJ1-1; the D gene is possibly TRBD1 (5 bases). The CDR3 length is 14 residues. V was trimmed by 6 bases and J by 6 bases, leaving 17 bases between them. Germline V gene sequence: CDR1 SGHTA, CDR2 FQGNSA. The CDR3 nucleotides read TGTGCCAGCAGGGCTGGCAGGGTCGGGCCTGAAGCTTTCTTT. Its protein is CASRAGRVGPEAFF.

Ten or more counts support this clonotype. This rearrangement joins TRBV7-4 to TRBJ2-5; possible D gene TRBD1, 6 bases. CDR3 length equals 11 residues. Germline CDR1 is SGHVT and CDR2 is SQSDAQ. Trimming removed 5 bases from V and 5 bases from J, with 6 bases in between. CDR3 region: CASSQGETQYF. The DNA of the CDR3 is TGTGCCAGCAGCCAGGGGGAGACCCAGTACTTC.